This T cell receptor beta chain was sequenced for a study of blood T cell repertoires in COVID-19. In the study's own analysis: Amplified reference gene primers provided the basis for estimating nucleated cell counts. Sequencing was performed with immunoSEQ multiplex PCR; in TCRdb, only in-frame clones are kept and a portion is missing. That table furnishes V, J and clone size, whereas the DNA furnished D and trimming. The sample lists about 200,000 clones, roughly 80% occurring once. Between the trimmed V and J ends, which lost 9 bases and 4 bases, there was a span of 25 bases. Germline assignment: CDR1 LNHDA and CDR2 SQIVND (reference sequence). CDR3 size: 17 residues. This clone was counted between two and nine times. Those enrolled, adults aged roughly 18 to 89 years, came from around 24 US areas. Cohorts were based on clinical histories the participants reported. Recovered status in Cohort 3 required two negative PCRs, clearance, or symptom resolution.

This receptor was identified in a man in his forties who had recovered from COVID-19. The sample consisted of PBMCs or T cells enriched from blood (not recorded which). This rearrangement joins TRBV19 to TRBJ2-1; tentatively, D is TRBD2 (5 bases). The CDR3 is CASSPPGFLWEYNEQFF. CDR3 nucleotides: TGTGCCAGCTCCCCTCCGGGTTTCCTTTGGGAGTACAATGAGCAGTTCTTC.